Shown below are 18 T cell receptor beta chains from a single sample sequenced in a study of blood T cells in healthy people across ages (dated by TCRdb to between 2015 and 2017). Libraries were made using 5' RACE. This sample was sequenced with an Illumina HiSeq 2500. A second PCR of about 7 to 12 cycles was performed with a sample-barcoded 5' primer and a J-beta primer mix. The raw public data were reprocessed by TCRdb itself: fastp quality trimming at Q25, MiXCR clonotype calling, in-frame beta chains only. All rows with the same CDR3 protein become a single entry with the most common DNA and genes. This sample has about 2 million distinct CDR3 sequences in its table, and roughly 52% of those were observed once. The biggest ten clones account for around 2.1% of the sample. The specimen was blood. The source is a woman aged 40-49 years in good health.

The V call is TRBV3-1, the J call TRBJ2-7, with D unclear. The germline V gene has CDR1 LGHDT and CDR2 YNNKEL (reference sequence). Deletions cut 0 bases from V and 3 bases from J, with 12 bases between. This CDR3 contains 15 residues. The CDR3 protein is CASSQEYGRHYEQYF. The CDR3 nucleotides read TGTGCCAGCAGCCAAGAGTATGGGCGCCACTACGAGCAGTACTTC.

V and J are TRBV3-1 and TRBJ2-5, with 10 bases that match TRBD2. Near its end, the DNA agrees better with TRBJ2-7, so the J call may be wrong. Germline CDR1 reads LGHDT; CDR2 reads YNNKEL (reference sequence). The length of the CDR3 is 16 residues. The CDR3 DNA reads TGTGCCAGCAGCCCTCCATCCGCACTAGCGGGGTACGAGCAGTACTTC. This gives the protein CASSPPSALAGYEQYF.

The CDR3 DNA reads TGTGCCAGCAGCGTCGGACAGATAGAGACCCAGTACTTC. Translating gives CASSVGQIETQYF. The rearrangement joins TRBV13 to TRBJ2-5; D possibly corresponds to TRBD1 (6 bases). The germline V gene encodes CDR1 PRHDT and CDR2 FYEKMQ (reference sequence). V lost 5 bases to trimming and J lost 4 bases, with 11 bases between them. CDR3 length: 13 amino acids.

The chain joins TRBV24-1 to TRBJ2-5, with D perhaps matching TRBD1 (6 bases). Germline values: CDR1 KGHDR, CDR2 SFDVKD. V was cut by 10 bases and J by 0 bases, with 20 bases left in between. The CDR3 has 16 amino acids. In DNA, the CDR3 is TGTGCCACTGCGCTCCCAGGGGTATTCCACCAAGAGACCCAGTACTTC. Encoded protein: CATALPGVFHQETQYF.

This chain connects TRBV5-5 to TRBJ1-6; TRBD1 aligns across 8 bases. There are 14 residues in the CDR3. The germline gives CDR1 SGHKS, CDR2 YYEKEE (reference sequence). The trim removed 5 bases at V and 8 bases at J, leaving 6 bases unmatched. CDR3 sequence: CASSSDRGDSPLHF. CDR3 in DNA: TGTGCCAGCAGTTCCGACAGGGGTGATTCACCCCTCCACTTT.

This sequence joins TRBV6-2 or TRBV6-3 and TRBJ2-1; 12 nucleotides match TRBD2. The J segment lost 6 bases and the V segment lost 8 bases, leaving 5 bases of the junction unmatched. The length of the CDR3 is 14 residues. Germline CDR1 is MNHEY and CDR2 is SVGEGT. The CDR3 nucleotides read TGTGCCAGCGGTACTAGCGGGGGGATCAATGAGCAGTTCTTC. It specifies CASGTSGGINEQFF.

The chain combines TRBV10-3 with TRBJ2-3; TRBD2 matches 10 bases. V dropped 5 bases and J dropped 0; count of bases not matched to a gene: 8. Germline V gene sequence: CDR1 ENHRY, CDR2 SYGVKD. The CDR3 sequence is 17 residues long. CDR3 amino acids: CAISPIAGGSSTDTQYF. The CDR3 DNA sequence: TGTGCCATCAGTCCAATAGCGGGGGGTTCTAGCACAGATACGCAGTATTTT.

Of note for this clonotype: At one end the junction does not follow the germline gene, possibly because of a read error. The rearrangement joins TRBV25-1 to TRBJ2-1; a weak D match, TRBD2 (5 bases). The CDR3 spans 14 residues. CDR1 and CDR2 from the germline V gene are MGHDK and SYGVNS. The DNA of the CDR3 is TGTGCCGGCAGTGAATTGACGGGGTTGAATGAGCAGTTCTTC. This translates into CAGSELTGLNEQFF.

The chain employs TRBV6-6 and TRBJ1-1; the D gene is possibly TRBD1 (5 bases). This CDR3 is built from 14 residues. Trimming took 4 bases from V and 1 from J, leaving 10 bases between them. Germline CDR1 MNHNY, CDR2 SVGAGI (reference sequence). The chain's CDR3 is CASSSYDRNTEAFF. Here the CDR3 DNA reads TGTGCCAGCAGTTCGTACGACAGGAACACTGAAGCTTTCTTT.

This chain connects TRBV4-3 to TRBJ2-1; D is unclear. The CDR3 is 14 amino acids. Germline CDR1 LGHNA, CDR2 YSLEER. The V end lost 5 bases, the J end lost 6 bases, and 14 bases lay between the germline ends. The CDR3 is CASSLTWGPNEQFF. In DNA, the CDR3 is TGCGCCAGCAGCTTGACCTGGGGTCCCAATGAGCAGTTCTTC.

J is TRBJ2-5 and V is TRBV10-3; 12 bases align to TRBD2. With V trimmed by 4 bases and J by 11 bases, 17 bases remained unmatched. Germline CDR1 ENHRY, CDR2 SYGVKD. The length of the CDR3 is 17 residues. CDR3 nucleotide sequence: TGTGCCATCAGTGTCTCTACCCTAGCGGGGGGGCACAATGAGCAGTACTTC. Translated, it gives CAISVSTLAGGHNEQYF.

The chain employs TRBV29-1 and TRBJ1-2, with 8 nucleotides matching TRBD1. There are 11 residues in the CDR3. The germline gives CDR1 SQVTM, CDR2 ANQGSEA. V lost 7 bases to trimming and J lost 8 bases; unmatched junction nucleotides: 6. The CDR3 spells CSGGTGGGYTF. The CDR3 coding sequence is TGCAGCGGCGGGACAGGAGGGGGCTACACCTTC.

The chain joins TRBV12-3 or TRBV12-4 to TRBJ1-2, with TRBD1 matching over 10 bases. The length of the CDR3 is 17 residues. V trimming: 2 bases; J trimming: 1 base; junction bases outside the gene matches: 7. The CDR3 DNA follows: TGTGCCAGCAGTTTATATCCGAGGGACAGGGGTAACTATGGCTACACCTTC. The encoded protein is CASSLYPRDRGNYGYTF.

The chain has TRBV18 and TRBJ2-1; D may be TRBD1 (7 bases). The V end was cut by 0 bases, the J end by 7 bases, with 19 bases between. Per germline, CDR1 KGHSH and CDR2 LQKENI. CDR3 length: 17 amino acids. The CDR3 DNA is TGTGCCAGCTCACCACCTGGGATGGAGGGGGCGATGAATGAGCAGTTCTTC. Residues: CASSPPGMEGAMNEQFF.

This clonotype was counted only a few times. V gene TRBV2 combines with J gene TRBJ2-5; 7 bases are a match to TRBD1. This CDR3 has 15 amino acids. Germline V gene sequence: CDR1 SNHLY, CDR2 FYNNEI. V dropped 4 bases and J dropped 5; count of bases not matched to a gene: 10. The CDR3 here is CASSAPTGSGETQYF. For the CDR3, the DNA is TGTGCCAGCAGTGCCCCGACAGGGTCAGGGGAGACCCAGTACTTC.

This clonotype appeared a few times. The chain has TRBV29-1 and TRBJ2-4; 11 bases agree with TRBD1. This CDR3 is 12 amino acids long. Germline V gives CDR1 SQVTM, CDR2 ANQGSEA. V trimming: 7 bases; J trimming: 6 bases; junction bases outside the gene matches: 2. CDR3 loop: CSGGTGGNIQYF. CDR3 coding DNA: TGCAGCGGAGGGACAGGGGGAAACATTCAGTACTTC.

The V call is TRBV27, the J call TRBJ2-1, with 9 bases matching TRBD1. The germline V gene encodes CDR1 MNHEY and CDR2 SMNVEV (reference sequence). The CDR3 loop spans 18 amino acids. J lost 3 bases, V lost 6 bases, and 15 bases had no gene match. CDR3 in amino acids: CASRRRGSGQGHYNEQFF. CDR3 bases: TGTGCCAGCAGGCGTCGGGGTTCGGGACAGGGACACTACAATGAGCAGTTCTTC.

V and J are TRBV29-1 and TRBJ1-2; a weak D match, TRBD1 (5 bases). This CDR3 spans 13 amino acids. V was cut by 0 bases and J by 4 bases, with 9 bases left in between. CDR1 SQVTM and CDR2 ANQGSEA come from the germline V gene. The CDR3 DNA follows: TGCAGCGTTGAAGAAACAGGTCCCTATGGCTACACCTTC. Its translation is CSVEETGPYGYTF. Filled out from reference TRBV29-1 and TRBJ1-2, the complete variable domain reads SAVISQKPSRDICQRGTSLTIQCQVDSQVTMMFWYRQQPGQSLTLIATANQGSEATYESGFVIDKFPISRPNLTFSTLTVSNMSPEDSSIYLCSVEETGPYGYTFGSGTRLTVV.